This T cell receptor beta chain was documented in a study of OX40 agonist ivuxolimab in advanced cancers. About the study: Patients enrolled in dose escalation were diagnosed with hepatocellular carcinoma, melanoma, renal cell or head and neck cancer.

Generated by immunoSEQ multiplex PCR, the TCRdb table keeps only in-frame clones and is missing some. The repertoire holds 75,000 to 80,000 clones, with around 80% as singletons. This TCR derives from an adult with an advanced solid tumor such as melanoma, head and neck, liver or kidney cancer. The sample in question was CD4+ or CD8+ T cells sorted from blood, obtained in a trial of the OX40 agonist ivuxolimab.

The CDR3: CASSLFGGRTSEITEAFF. In DNA, the CDR3 is TGCGCCAGCAGCTTGTTCGGGGGTCGTACATCCGAGATAACTGAAGCTTTCTTT. The rearrangement uses TRBV5-1 and TRBJ1-1; a weak D match, TRBD1 (5 bases). The germline gives CDR1 SGHRS, CDR2 YFSETQ. This CDR3 has 18 amino acids. V was pared by 1 base and J by 5 bases, with 24 bases between.